This T cell receptor (beta chain) was retrieved from a study of shared clonotypes between healthy human individuals. Using immunoSEQ multiplex PCR, the repertoire was profiled, and TCRdb retains in-frame clones only, with some absent. Of approximately 600,000 clones in the sample, 90% to 95% were seen once. The CDR3 runs to 15 residues. Trimming took off 2 bases at V and 1 base at J, with 12 bases between the two ends. CDR1 is MDHEN and CDR2 is SYDVKM in the germline V gene. Naive CD8 cells lacked CD45RO and underwent positive selection for CCR7, leaving out terminally differentiated effector memory CD45RA+ cells.

The TCR originated in a woman in her twenties or thirties in good health. Sample: naive CD8+ T cells sorted from blood. The gene calls are TRBV28 and TRBJ2-7, with D perhaps matching TRBD1 (5 bases). Here the CDR3 reads CASSLRQGSSYEQYF. CDR3 nucleotide sequence: TGTGCCAGCAGTTTAAGGCAGGGATCATCCTACGAGCAGTACTTC.